The sequence of this T cell receptor (beta chain) was determined in a study of T cell changes during pregnancy in multiple sclerosis. Sequenced by immunoSEQ multiplex PCR; TCRdb stores in-frame clones only, minus some. The sample includes roughly 110,000 clones, around nine tenths seen only once; the top ten take 1.5% to 1.9%. Germline V lookup: CDR1 SGHRS, CDR2 YFSETQ. There are 16 residues in the CDR3. Deletions cut 1 base from V and 1 base from J, with 13 bases between. The input for sequencing was peripheral blood, taken in the third trimester of pregnancy. This TCR came from a female donor with multiple sclerosis, enrolled in a pregnancy study. The chain uses TRBV5-1 and TRBJ2-3; TRBD2 is a possible D gene (5 bases). The CDR3 nucleotides are TGCGCCAGCAGCTTGAGGCTAGTCGGGGGCACAGATACGCAGTATTTT. This gives the protein CASSLRLVGGTDTQYF.